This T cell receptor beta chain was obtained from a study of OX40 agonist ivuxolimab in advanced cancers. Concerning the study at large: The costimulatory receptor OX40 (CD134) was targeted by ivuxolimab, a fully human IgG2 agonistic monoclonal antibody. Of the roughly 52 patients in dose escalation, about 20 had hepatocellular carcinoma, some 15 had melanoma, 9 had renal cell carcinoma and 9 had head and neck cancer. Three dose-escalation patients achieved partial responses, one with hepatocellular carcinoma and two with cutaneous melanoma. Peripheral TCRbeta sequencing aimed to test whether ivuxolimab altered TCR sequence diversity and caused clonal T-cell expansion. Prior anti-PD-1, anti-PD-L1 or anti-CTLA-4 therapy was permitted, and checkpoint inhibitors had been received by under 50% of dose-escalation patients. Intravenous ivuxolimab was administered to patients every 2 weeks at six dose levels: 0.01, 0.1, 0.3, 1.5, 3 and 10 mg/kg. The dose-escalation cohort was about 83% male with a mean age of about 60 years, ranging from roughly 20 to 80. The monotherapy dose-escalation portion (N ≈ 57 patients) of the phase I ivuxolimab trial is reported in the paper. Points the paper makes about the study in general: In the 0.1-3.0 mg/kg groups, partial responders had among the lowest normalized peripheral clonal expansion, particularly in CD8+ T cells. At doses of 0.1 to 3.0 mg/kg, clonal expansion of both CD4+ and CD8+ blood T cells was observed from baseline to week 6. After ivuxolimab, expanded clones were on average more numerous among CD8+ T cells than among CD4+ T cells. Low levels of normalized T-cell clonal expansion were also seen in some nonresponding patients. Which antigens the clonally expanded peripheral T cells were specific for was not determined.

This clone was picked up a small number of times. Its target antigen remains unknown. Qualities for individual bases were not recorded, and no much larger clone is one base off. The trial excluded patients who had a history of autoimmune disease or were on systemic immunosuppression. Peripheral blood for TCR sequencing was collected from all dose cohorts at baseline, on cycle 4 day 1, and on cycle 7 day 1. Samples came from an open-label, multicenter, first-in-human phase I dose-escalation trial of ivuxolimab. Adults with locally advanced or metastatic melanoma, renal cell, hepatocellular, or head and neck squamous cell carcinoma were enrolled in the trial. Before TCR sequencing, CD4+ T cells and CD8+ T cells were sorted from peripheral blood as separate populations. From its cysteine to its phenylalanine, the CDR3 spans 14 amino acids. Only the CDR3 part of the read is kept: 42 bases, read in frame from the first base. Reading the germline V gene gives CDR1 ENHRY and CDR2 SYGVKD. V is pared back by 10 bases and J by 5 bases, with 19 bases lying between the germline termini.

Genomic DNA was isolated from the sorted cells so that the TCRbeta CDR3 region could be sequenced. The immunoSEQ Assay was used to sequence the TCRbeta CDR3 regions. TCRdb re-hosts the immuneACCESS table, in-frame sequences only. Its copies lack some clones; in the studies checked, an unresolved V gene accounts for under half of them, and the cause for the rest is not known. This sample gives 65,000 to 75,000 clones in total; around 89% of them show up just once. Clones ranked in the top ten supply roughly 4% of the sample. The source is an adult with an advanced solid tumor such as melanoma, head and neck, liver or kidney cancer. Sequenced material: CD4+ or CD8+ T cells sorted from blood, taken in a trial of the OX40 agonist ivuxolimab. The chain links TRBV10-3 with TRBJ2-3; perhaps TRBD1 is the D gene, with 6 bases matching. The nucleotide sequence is TGTGCCACCCGGGACATCTTGGAGGTAGATACGCAGTATTTT. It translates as CATRDILEVDTQYF.